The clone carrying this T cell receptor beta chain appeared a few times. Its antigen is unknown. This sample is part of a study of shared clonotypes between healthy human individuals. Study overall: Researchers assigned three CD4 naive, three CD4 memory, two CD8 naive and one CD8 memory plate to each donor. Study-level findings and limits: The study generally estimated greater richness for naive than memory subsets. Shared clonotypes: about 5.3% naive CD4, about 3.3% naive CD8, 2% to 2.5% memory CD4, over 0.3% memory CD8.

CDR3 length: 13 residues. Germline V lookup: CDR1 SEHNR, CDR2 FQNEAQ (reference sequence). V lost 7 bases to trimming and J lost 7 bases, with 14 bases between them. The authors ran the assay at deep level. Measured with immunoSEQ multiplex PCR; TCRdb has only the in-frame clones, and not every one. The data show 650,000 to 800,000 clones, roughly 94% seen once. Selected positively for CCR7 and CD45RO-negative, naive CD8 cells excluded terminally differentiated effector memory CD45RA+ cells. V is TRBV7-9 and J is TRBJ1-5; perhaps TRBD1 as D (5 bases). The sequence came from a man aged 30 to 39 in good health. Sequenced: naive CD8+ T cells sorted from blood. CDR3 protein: CASTDAGNQPQHF. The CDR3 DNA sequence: TGTGCCAGCACAGACGCAGGGAACCAGCCCCAGCATTTT.